This TCR beta chain was observed in a study of cytomegalovirus exposure and HLA in healthy donors. Study-level points and caveats: The investigators catalogued 164 TCR beta chains as cytomegalovirus-associated. A classifier reportedly called cytomegalovirus status with high sensitivity and specificity. From TCR beta sequences, most subjects' HLA-A and HLA-B alleles were reportedly predicted accurately.

To note about this clone: The target antigen is unknown.

This CDR3 spans 14 amino acids. CDR1 is SGHRS and CDR2 is YFSETQ in the germline V gene. The V and J ends lost 1 base and 7 bases, in that order; junction bases with no gene match: 1. PCR involved 60 Vbeta and 13 Jbeta primers. Here immunoSEQ multiplex PCR was the method, and the copy in TCRdb shows in-frame clones only, minus some. The sample lists 150,000 or so clones; around 80% were seen once. This chain joins TRBV5-1 and TRBJ2-1; 11 bases match TRBD2. The source is a male donor in good health and CMV-seropositive. The sequencing sample was made of PBMCs. The CDR3 coding sequence is TGCGCCAGCAGCTTGCCTAGCGGGGGGAATGAGCAGTTCTTC. This encodes CASSLPSGGNEQFF.